The clone carrying this TCR beta chain was observed a single time. These data originate in a study of shared clonotypes between healthy human individuals. The V and J ends lost 11 bases and 2 bases respectively, with 15 bases between them. The CDR3 is 13 amino acids. CDR1 SGHVS and CDR2 FQNEAQ come from the germline V gene. Selected positively for CCR7 and CD45RO-negative, naive CD8 cells excluded terminally differentiated effector memory CD45RA+ cells. The data were produced by immunoSEQ multiplex PCR, yet TCRdb's version contains in-frame clones alone and is incomplete. The data hold about 2 million clones, with about 95% observed a single time.

Material: naive CD8+ T cells sorted from blood. The V and J genes are TRBV7-8 and TRBJ2-5, with TRBD1 as a possible D gene (5 bases). This TCR was sampled from a young man in good health. Written as DNA, the CDR3 is TGTGCCTCCTCCGGTGGGGCACAAGAGACCCAGTACTTC. Translated: CASSGGAQETQYF. The full variable domain, with the rest looked up from reference TRBV7-8 and TRBJ2-5, is GAGVSQSPRYKVAKRGQDVALRCDPISGHVSLFWYQQALGQGPEFLTYFQNEAQLDKSGLPSDRFFAERPEGSVSTLKIQRTQQEDSAVYLCASSGGAQETQYFGPGTRLLVL.